This T cell receptor beta chain was recovered during a study of blood T cell repertoires in COVID-19. Only in-frame clones appear in the TCRdb table, and some are missing; sequencing was by immunoSEQ multiplex PCR. The table shows about 440,000 clones, with more than 70% occurring only once. This sequence was found in a woman between 50 and 59 years old with COVID-19, enrolled during active disease. What was sequenced was peripheral blood.

In DNA, the CDR3 is TGTGCCAGCAGCTCGTGGGAGACAGGGCAAGGGTATGGCTACACCTTC. It yields the protein CASSSWETGQGYGYTF. This chain connects TRBV5-6 to TRBJ1-2; the match to TRBD1 covers 7 bases. V lost 3 bases and J lost 5; bases outside the gene matches: 13. The CDR3 is made up of 16 amino acids. Germline-derived CDR1 and CDR2 are SGHDT and YYEEEE. The variable domain in full, completed from reference TRBV5-6 and TRBJ1-2, reads DAGVTQSPTHLIKTRGQQVTLRCSPKSGHDTVSWYQQALGQGPQFIFQYYEEEERQRGNFPDRFSGHQFPNYSSELNVNALLLGDSALYLCASSSWETGQGYGYTFGSGTRLTVV.